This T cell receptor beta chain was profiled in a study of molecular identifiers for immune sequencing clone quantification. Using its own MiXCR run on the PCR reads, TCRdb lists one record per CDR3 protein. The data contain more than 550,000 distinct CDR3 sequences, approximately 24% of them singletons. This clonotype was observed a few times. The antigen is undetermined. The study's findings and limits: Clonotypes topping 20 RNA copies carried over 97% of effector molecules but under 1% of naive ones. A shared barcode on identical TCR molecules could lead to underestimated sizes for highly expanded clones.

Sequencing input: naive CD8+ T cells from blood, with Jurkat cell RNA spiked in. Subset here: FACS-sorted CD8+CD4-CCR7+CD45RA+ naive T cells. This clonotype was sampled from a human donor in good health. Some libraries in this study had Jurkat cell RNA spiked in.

The chain's CDR3 is CASSLYGQGGTEAFF. The CDR3 DNA reads as TGTGCCAGCAGCTTATACGGACAGGGAGGCACTGAAGCTTTCTTT. The rearrangement joins TRBV13 to TRBJ1-1, with 8 bases that match TRBD1. The CDR3 extends over 15 amino acids. CDR1 is PRHDT, CDR2 FYEKMQ, per germline (reference sequence). V was pared by 2 bases and J by 4 bases, with 6 bases of the junction left unmatched. Drawing the rest from reference TRBV13 and TRBJ1-1, the complete variable domain is AAGVIQSPRHLIKEKRETATLKCYPIPRHDTVYWYQQGPGQDPQFLISFYEKMQSDKGSIPDRFSAQQFSDYHSELNMSSLELGDSALYFCASSLYGQGGTEAFFGQGTRLTVV.